These 11 T cell receptor beta chains were all obtained from the same sample, sequenced in a study of CD8+ T cells in alopecia areata. The sequencing template was cDNA reverse transcribed from extracted RNA. Here immunoSEQ multiplex PCR was the method, and the copy in TCRdb shows in-frame clones only, minus some. Of approximately 200,000 clones in the sample, 58% are singletons; the top ten hold approximately 5.1%. Noted treatment: oral pan-JAK inhibitor, 5-10 mg twice daily. Sequencing used CD4+ T cells sorted from blood, obtained at week 24, from a patient treated with tofacitinib. Source of these receptors: a human donor with alopecia areata.

CDR3 region: CASSPGTGINEQYF. In DNA, the CDR3 is TGTGCCAGCAGCCCCGGGACAGGGATCAACGAGCAGTACTTC. The chain uses TRBV27 and TRBJ2-7; 9 bases fit TRBD1. J was trimmed by 5 bases and V by 6 bases; bases with no gene match: 8. The length of the CDR3 is 14 residues. Germline V gene lookup returns CDR1 MNHEY and CDR2 SMNVEV (reference sequence).

This clone has more than one count but fewer than ten. This chain connects TRBV5-8 to TRBJ1-1; 8 positions agree with TRBD1. V trimming: 5 bases; J trimming: 10 bases; junction bases outside the gene matches: 7. The CDR3 has 12 amino acids. CDR1 and CDR2 from the germline V gene are SGHTS and YDEGEE. CDR3 nucleotides: TGTGCCAGCAGGCAGGGGGCCCTGGCAGCTTTCTTT. Its translation is CASRQGALAAFF. Looking up the rest from reference TRBV5-8 and TRBJ1-1 gives the full variable domain: EAGVTQSPTHLIKTRGQQATLRCSPISGHTSVYWYQQALGLGLQFLLWYDEGEERNRGNFPPRFSGRQFPNYSSELNVNALELEDSALYLCASRQGALAAFFGQGTRLTVV.

J is TRBJ2-7 and V is TRBV27; 10 bases line up with TRBD2. Per the germline V gene, CDR1 is MNHEY and CDR2 is SMNVEV (reference sequence). Trimming took 6 bases from V and 4 from J; bases not matched to a gene: 9. The CDR3 contains 15 residues. CDR3 nucleotide sequence: TGTGCCAGCAGCGACCTAGCGGGAGTCTTGTACGAGCAGTACTTC. The encoded protein is CASSDLAGVLYEQYF.

The CDR3 nucleotides are TGTGCCATCAGTGGATCAGGAGGAGAAAAACTGTTTTTT. Residues: CAISGSGGEKLFF. The chain is built from TRBV10-3 and TRBJ1-4; no clear D. Germline values: CDR1 ENHRY, CDR2 SYGVKD. The CDR3 is made up of 13 amino acids. Trimming removed 4 bases at V and 8 bases at J, with 11 bases between.

The J gene is TRBJ1-1, the V gene TRBV27; D is uncertain. The CDR3 has 13 amino acids. Germline V gene data show CDR1 as MNHEY and CDR2 as SMNVEV (reference sequence). Deletions cut 2 bases from V and 6 bases from J, with 10 bases between. CDR3 in DNA: TGTGCCAGCAGTTTAGGTGGGGAGGCTGAAGCTTTCTTT. It specifies CASSLGGEAEAFF.

The chain carries TRBV6-6 and TRBJ2-7; D possibly corresponds to TRBD1 (5 bases). The CDR3 totals 14 residues. Trimming took off 7 bases at V and 3 bases at J, with 16 bases between the two ends. Germline assignment: CDR1 MNHNY and CDR2 SVGAGI (reference sequence). The CDR3 DNA reads as TGTGCCAGCACCGCCGTCAGGGATGGCTACGAGCAGTACTTC. Residues: CASTAVRDGYEQYF.

This clone was recorded only once. The chain joins TRBV7-3 to TRBJ2-7; 7 bases are shared with TRBD1. This CDR3 is built from 15 residues. Germline CDR1 and CDR2: SGHTA and FQGTGA. V gave up 5 bases and J gave up 3 bases; unmatched junction bases: 10. CDR3 nucleotides: TGTGCCAGCAGCCTCATAGGGGGCAACGGCTACGAGCAGTACTTC. The encoded protein is CASSLIGGNGYEQYF.

This clone has more than one count but fewer than ten. The chain employs TRBV7-9 and TRBJ2-6, with D hard to call. V gave up 3 bases and J gave up 3 bases, with 3 bases separating them. The CDR3 spans 13 residues. Per the germline V gene, CDR1 is SEHNR and CDR2 is FQNEAQ (reference sequence). This chain's CDR3 is CASSLGGANVLTF. The CDR3 DNA reads as TGTGCCAGCAGCTTGGGTGGGGCCAACGTCCTGACTTTC. Full variable domain (outside the CDR3, taken from reference TRBV7-9 and TRBJ2-6): DTGVSQNPRHKITKRGQNVTFRCDPISEHNRLYWYRQTLGQGPEFLTYFQNEAQLEKSRLLSDRFSAERPKGSFSTLEIQRTEQGDSAMYLCASSLGGANVLTFGAGSRLTVL.

V is TRBV5-4 and J is TRBJ2-5, with D unresolved. From germline, CDR1 is SGHNT and CDR2 YYREEE (reference sequence). The CDR3 spans 14 residues. V was clipped by 4 bases and J by 2 bases, with 12 bases between them. The CDR3 protein is CASSPPWQQETQYF. The CDR3 DNA follows: TGTGCCAGCAGCCCCCCGTGGCAGCAAGAGACCCAGTACTTC.

The rearrangement joins TRBV4-2 to TRBJ1-1; 7 nucleotides match TRBD1. CDR1 and CDR2 (germline): LGHNA, YNFKEQ. This CDR3 spans 16 amino acids. The V segment lost 0 bases and the J segment 6 bases; nucleotides outside the gene matches: 10. The CDR3 sequence is CASSQDLQGPYPEAFF. The CDR3 DNA sequence: TGTGCCAGCAGCCAAGACTTACAGGGGCCCTACCCTGAAGCTTTCTTT.

There are a few counts of this clone. The chain links TRBV19 to TRBJ1-1; unclear D gene. The germline V gene encodes CDR1 LNHDA and CDR2 SQIVND (reference sequence). The V and J ends lost 4 bases and 6 bases respectively, with 15 bases between them. CDR3 length equals 14 residues. The CDR3 region is CASSRPNNRAEAFF. Written as DNA, the CDR3 is TGTGCCAGTAGTAGACCGAATAACCGCGCTGAAGCTTTCTTT.